The clone carrying this T cell receptor (beta chain) was seen a few times. Terminally differentiated effector memory CD45RA+ cells were excluded from the naive CD8 cells, which were CD45RO-negative and positively selected for CCR7. Between the trimmed V and J ends, which lost 6 bases and 2 bases, there was a span of 12 bases. Germline-derived CDR1 and CDR2 are SGHNT and YYREEE (reference sequence). The CDR3 has 13 amino acids. This record belongs to a study of shared clonotypes between healthy human individuals. The repertoire was sequenced with immunoSEQ multiplex PCR; TCRdb's copy has only in-frame clones and lacks some. The sample has hundreds of thousands of clones, 92% seen once.

The sample taken for sequencing was naive CD8+ T cells sorted from blood. This chain joins TRBV5-4 and TRBJ2-7; D is perhaps TRBD1 (6 bases). This clonotype was sampled from a man between 25 and 39 years old in good health. For the CDR3, the DNA is TGTGCCAGCAATCTACAGGGTGCCTACGAGCAGTACTTC. This encodes CASNLQGAYEQYF.